The following is a TCR beta chain sequence with its context. This clonotype was seen only a few times. Its antigen remains unidentified. Base qualities are not recorded, but no much larger clone differs from it by a single base. Libraries were made using 5' RACE. Instrument used: NextSeq 500. To allow correction of PCR and sequencing errors, the TCR library protocol tagged every TCR cDNA molecule with a unique molecular identifier. Per the original workflow: TCR identification, UMI-based error correction and CDR3 extraction were all carried out with Decombinator tools. Expanded TCRs were defined as those above a frequency of 2 per 1,000, corresponding to the top 1% of the tumor frequency distribution. Expanded tumor TCRs were classed as regional if statistically deemed absent (corrected P<0.05) from at least one tumor region, otherwise ubiquitous. Renyi diversity was calculated using the R vegan package after each repertoire was subsampled 100 times to 5,000 TCRs. To build CDR3 similarity networks, amino acid triplet string-kernel similarity was used, and CDR3s were connected when their pairwise similarity was above 0.82. TCRdb reanalyzed the raw reads on its own, using fastp at Q25 for trimming and MiXCR for clone calling, and kept in-frame beta chains. A single entry per CDR3 protein holds the most common genes and DNA from its merged rows. The V and J calls follow TCRdb's processing rather than the paper's. This sample has about 8,100 distinct CDR3 sequences in its table, and approximately 5.3% of those were observed once. The top ten hold around 24% of the sample.

This specimen's time point label, interpreted: sample taken at primary tumor resection. Samples were obtained from around 72 patients with early-stage, untreated non-small cell lung cancer from the lung TRACERx cohort. Without any cell sorting, TCR sequencing was performed on whole RNA extracted either from tumor and nontumor lung tissue or from cryopreserved PBMC samples. Patients were selected for TCR sequencing only if sufficient RNA was available from at least two tumor regions. Before being selected, tumor and adjacent nontumor lung specimens were reviewed by a lung pathologist. These data come from a study of spatial heterogeneity in lung cancer (dated by TCRdb to the late 2010s). For the study in its entirety: Beta-chain transcripts were consistently detected in greater numbers than alpha-chain transcripts, which likely reflected higher beta-chain transcript abundance. At surgery, both alpha and beta chains were TCR-sequenced in under 250 tumor regions, over 61 matched nontumor lung samples and 50 to 60 PBMC samples. The study quantitatively compared TCR alpha and beta repertoires across multiple tumor regions, matched nontumor lung and blood in non-small cell lung cancer. Nonsynonymous mutation counts, determined by whole-exome sequencing of tumor tissue, were related to TCR repertoire features. In the raw uncorrected reads, each unique combination of TCR and UMI appeared more than ten times on average. In tumor regions, TCR transcript counts showed a strong correlation with a T cell transcriptional module score derived from matched bulk RNA-seq.

Broad study findings and their caveats: A correlation was observed between the number of expanded intratumoral alpha and beta TCRs and the tumor nonsynonymous mutation count. Confirming at a functional level the hypothesis that regional TCRs recognize regional mutations was considered to require additional single-cell paired TCR alpha and beta sequencing. Counts of ubiquitous and regional expanded TCRs were found to correlate with counts of ubiquitous and regional nonsynonymous mutations, respectively. TCR-seq coverage of tumor T cells was estimated to be only roughly 7% for alpha chains and 13% to 15% for beta chains.

From the cysteine through the phenylalanine, the CDR3 covers 12 amino acids. Just CDR3 DNA is preserved here, 36 bases in frame from base 1. According to the germline V gene, CDR1 reads SGHVS and CDR2 reads FNYEAQ. The V end loses 1 base and the J end loses 4 bases, and a stretch of 4 bases separates them. This chain joins TRBV7-6 to TRBJ2-5; the D gene cannot be named for sure. The sequence was collected from a male donor with early-stage non-small cell lung cancer. This sample comprised lung tumor tissue, obtained at surgery. The CDR3 region: CASSLVRETQYF. The nucleotide sequence is given as TGTGCCAGCAGCTTAGTACGAGAGACCCAGTACTTC.